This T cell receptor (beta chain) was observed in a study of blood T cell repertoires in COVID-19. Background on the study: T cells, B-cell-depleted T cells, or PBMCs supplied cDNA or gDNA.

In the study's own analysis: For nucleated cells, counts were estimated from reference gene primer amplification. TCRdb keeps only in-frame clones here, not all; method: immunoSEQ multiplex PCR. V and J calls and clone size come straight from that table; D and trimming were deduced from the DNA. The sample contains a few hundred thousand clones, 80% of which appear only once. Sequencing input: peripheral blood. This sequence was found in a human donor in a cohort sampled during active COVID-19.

The CDR3 protein is CASSQEGTARNTEAFF. The CDR3 DNA is TGTGCCAGCAGCCAAGAGGGGACAGCCAGGAACACTGAAGCTTTCTTT. This rearrangement joins TRBV4-2 to TRBJ1-1; 7 bases map to TRBD1. The ends lost 0 bases at V and 1 base at J; junction bases unmatched: 5. The germline V gene encodes CDR1 LGHNA and CDR2 YNFKEQ. The CDR3 runs 16 residues.